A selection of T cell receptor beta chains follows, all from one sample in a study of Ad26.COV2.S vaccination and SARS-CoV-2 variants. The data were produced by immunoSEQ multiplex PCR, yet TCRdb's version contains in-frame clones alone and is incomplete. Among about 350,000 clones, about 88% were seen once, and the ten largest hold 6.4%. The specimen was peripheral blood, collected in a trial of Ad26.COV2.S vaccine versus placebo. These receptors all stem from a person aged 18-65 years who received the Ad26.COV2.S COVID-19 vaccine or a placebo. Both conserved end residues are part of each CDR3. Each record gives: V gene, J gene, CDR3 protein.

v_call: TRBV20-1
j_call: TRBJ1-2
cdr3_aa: CSASGDSNNYGYTF

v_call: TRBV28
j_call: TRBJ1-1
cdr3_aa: CASTQSGTGNTEAFF

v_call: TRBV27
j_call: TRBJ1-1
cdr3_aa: CASSLLGTNTEAFF

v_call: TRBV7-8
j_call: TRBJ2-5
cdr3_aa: CASSLAPSSPETQYF

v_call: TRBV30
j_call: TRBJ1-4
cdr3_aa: CAWSGGGEGEKLFF

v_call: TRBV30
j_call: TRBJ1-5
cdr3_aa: CAWSGSWDQPQHF

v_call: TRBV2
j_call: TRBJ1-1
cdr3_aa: CASRPVQGARGTEAFF

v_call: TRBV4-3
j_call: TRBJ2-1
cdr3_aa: CASSLDSREDEQFF

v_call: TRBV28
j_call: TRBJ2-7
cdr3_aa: CASSPRGRSPYEQYF

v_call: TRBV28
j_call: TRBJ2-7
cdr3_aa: CASTARGPSYEQYF

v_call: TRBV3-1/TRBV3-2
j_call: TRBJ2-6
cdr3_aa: CASSPRGGTGANVLTF